The 26 T cell receptor beta chains below come from one sample, sequenced in a study of blood T cell repertoires in COVID-19. Libraries were prepared by immunoSEQ multiplex PCR; TCRdb keeps only in-frame clonotypes and omits some of them. The profile shows 85,000 to 110,000 clones, 89% of them singletons. The sequenced sample was peripheral blood. The receptors originated from a woman in her fifties or sixties with acute or convalescent COVID-19.

The chain carries TRBV11-3 and TRBJ2-3; a weak D match, TRBD2 (6 bases). The CDR3 runs to 13 residues. Germline CDR1 SGHNT, CDR2 YENEEA. V was cut by 2 bases and J by 4 bases, with 7 bases left in between. CDR3 in DNA: TGTGCCAGCAGCTTAACTAGCTCAGATACGCAGTATTTT. It encodes CASSLTSSDTQYF. The full variable domain, completed using reference TRBV11-3 and TRBJ2-3, is EAGVVQSPRYKIIEKKQPVAFWCNPISGHNTLYWYLQNLGQGPELLIRYENEEAVDDSQLPKDRFSAERLKGVDSTLKIQPAELGDSAVYLCASSLTSSDTQYFGPGTRLTVL.

The chain carries TRBV3-1 (or the pseudogene TRBV3-2) and TRBJ2-1, with 11 bases identical to TRBD2. CDR3 size: 15 residues. The germline V gene has CDR1 LGHDT and CDR2 YNNKEL (reference sequence). V shed 4 bases, J shed 3 bases, and the junction held 2 bases outside the gene matches. Here the CDR3 reads CASSRGTSGYNEQFF. CDR3 coding DNA: TGTGCCAGCAGCCGAGGGACTAGCGGCTACAATGAGCAGTTCTTC.

The chain uses TRBV28 and TRBJ2-5; D is perhaps TRBD2 (7 bases). The CDR3 has 13 residues. Trimming stripped 6 bases from V and 6 bases from J, with 14 bases between. CDR1 is MDHEN and CDR2 is SYDVKM in the germline V gene. CDR3 in amino acids: CASRWGGEKTQYF. The CDR3 DNA reads TGTGCCAGCAGGTGGGGGGGCGAGAAGACCCAGTACTTC.

CDR3 amino acids: CASSRDRGTGELFF. Here the CDR3 DNA reads TGTGCCAGCAGCCGGGACAGGGGAACCGGGGAGCTGTTTTTT. The chain is built from TRBV7-9 and TRBJ2-2, with TRBD1 identical over 10 bases. CDR3 size: 14 residues. In germline, CDR1 is SEHNR, CDR2 FQNEAQ (reference sequence). With 5 bases clipped from V and 5 bases from J, the junction kept 2 bases outside the gene matches.

V gene TRBV7-3 combines with J gene TRBJ2-3, with D uncertain. V shed 4 bases and J shed 0 bases, with 11 bases lying between them. This CDR3 spans 15 amino acids. Germline lookup yields CDR1 SGHTA and CDR2 FQGTGA. Here the CDR3 DNA reads TGTGCCAGCAGCTCGCGAGGCCTTAGCACAGATACGCAGTATTTT. Amino acids: CASSSRGLSTDTQYF.

The chain recombines TRBV7-9 with TRBJ2-1; 8 positions match TRBD1. Germline V lookup: CDR1 SEHNR, CDR2 FQNEAQ (reference sequence). J lost 8 bases, V lost 1 base, and 4 bases had no gene match. The CDR3 is made up of 14 amino acids. This chain's CDR3 is CASSLGNRGDEQFF. CDR3 coding DNA: TGTGCCAGCAGCTTAGGGAACAGGGGGGATGAGCAGTTCTTC.

This clone was detected only a few times. The chain links TRBV30 to TRBJ1-2; a weak D match, TRBD1 (6 bases). Germline lookup yields CDR1 GTSNPN and CDR2 SVGIG (reference sequence). This CDR3 is built from 16 residues. Trimming shortened V by 1 base and J by 4 bases, and 19 bases separated the two germline ends. DNA for the CDR3: TGTGCCTGGAGTGGGCAAGAAGGACAGTGGCTCTATGGCTACACCTTC. It codes for CAWSGQEGQWLYGYTF.

This clone was observed once. The V gene is TRBV6-2 or TRBV6-3, the J gene TRBJ1-1; 8 positions agree with TRBD1. The CDR3 covers 14 residues. Unmatched junction bases numbered 8, after V lost 5 bases and J lost 6 bases. Germline CDR1 and CDR2: MNHEY and SVGEGT. The CDR3 DNA sequence: TGTGCCAGCAGTCGAAACAGGGGGGCAGCTGAAGCTTTCTTT. This gives the protein CASSRNRGAAEAFF.

This clone has only a few counts. V is TRBV6-5 and J is TRBJ2-7; D gene unclear. V lost 10 bases, J lost 0 bases, and 7 bases lay in between. The CDR3 sequence is 11 residues long. CDR1 and CDR2 from the germline V gene are MNHEY and SVGAGI. The CDR3 region has the DNA TGTGCCACAGGCCACTCCTACGAGCAGTACTTC. Its translation: CATGHSYEQYF.

The chain has TRBV19 and TRBJ2-5, with 10 bases fitting TRBD2. V was pared by 3 bases and J by 4 bases, with 11 bases of the junction left unmatched. Germline V gene sequence: CDR1 LNHDA, CDR2 SQIVND (reference sequence). The length of the CDR3 is 17 residues. CDR3 region: CASSIFPLAGGTETQYF. In DNA, the CDR3 is TGTGCCAGTAGTATTTTCCCTTTAGCGGGAGGTACAGAGACCCAGTACTTC.

This clone has only a few counts. The chain couples TRBV28 to TRBJ1-5; 7 bases fit TRBD1. The CDR3 length is 15 residues. Trimming removed 3 bases from V and 6 bases from J; junction bases left unmatched: 8. CDR1 and CDR2 (germline): MDHEN, SYDVKM. CDR3 DNA: TGTGCCAGCAGTTTCACCTCGACAGGGCGTCAGCCCCAGCATTTT. Protein sequence: CASSFTSTGRQPQHF.

This chain connects TRBV15 to TRBJ1-4; D not certain. Germline lookup yields CDR1 LNHNV and CDR2 YYDKDF (reference sequence). The V end lost 1 base, the J end lost 8 bases, and 14 bases lay between the germline ends. The CDR3 length is 15 residues. The CDR3 is CATSRAPLKREKLFF. CDR3 DNA: TGTGCCACCAGCAGAGCACCTCTCAAGAGGGAAAAACTGTTTTTT.

The chain uses TRBV19 and TRBJ1-1, with 7 bases fitting TRBD1. The CDR3 consists of 16 residues. V lost 2 bases and J lost 5; bases outside the gene matches: 11. Germline CDR1 and CDR2: LNHDA and SQIVND (reference sequence). The CDR3 bases are TGTGCCAGTAGTATAAACAGGGGTTTGTATGGAACTGAAGCTTTCTTT. Translation: CASSINRGLYGTEAFF.

The rearrangement links TRBV19 to TRBJ1-5; weak D call: TRBD1 (6 bases). Trimming left V 6 bases short and J 9 bases short, with 15 bases between. The CDR3 loop spans 13 amino acids. Germline V lookup: CDR1 LNHDA, CDR2 SQIVND (reference sequence). The DNA for the CDR3 is TGTGCCAGTAGAGGGGAGGGGGACGGGCCCCAGCATTTT. Residues: CASRGEGDGPQHF.

The chain uses TRBV28 and TRBJ1-2, with 9 bases aligning to TRBD1. The CDR3 loop spans 17 amino acids. V trimming: 5 bases; J trimming: 4 bases; junction bases outside the gene matches: 14. CDR1 and CDR2 (germline): MDHEN, SYDVKM. CDR3 residues: CASSLWDRDSFLYGYTF. DNA for the CDR3: TGTGCCAGCAGTCTTTGGGACAGGGATTCCTTTCTCTATGGCTACACCTTC.

The chain carries TRBV4-2 and TRBJ1-4, with 11 nucleotides matching TRBD1. V shed 8 bases and J 6 bases; nucleotides not matched to a gene: 8. Germline loops: CDR1 LGHNA, CDR2 YNFKEQ. The CDR3 extends over 15 amino acids. CDR3 residues: CASRGGGQGDEKLFF. Written as DNA, the CDR3 is TGTGCCAGCCGTGGGGGGGGACAGGGGGATGAAAAACTGTTTTTT.

J is TRBJ2-3 and V is TRBV28; 10 bases fit TRBD2. The V gene's germline CDR1 is MDHEN and CDR2 SYDVKM. The CDR3 loop spans 15 amino acids. The V gene end was trimmed by 5 bases and the J gene end by 4 bases; junction bases not matched to a gene: 6. Here the CDR3 reads CASSPGTSASDTQYF. As DNA, the CDR3 is TGTGCCAGCAGTCCTGGGACTAGCGCTTCAGATACGCAGTATTTT.

This clone has a handful of counts. The DNA of the CDR3 is TGTGCCAGTACGCCACGATGGGCCCACGACAATGAGCAGTTCTTC. Translated, it gives CASTPRWAHDNEQFF. The chain uses TRBV19 and TRBJ2-1; D unclear. The CDR3 covers 15 residues. Looked up from germline, CDR1 is LNHDA and CDR2 is SQIVND (reference sequence). V was shortened by 7 bases and J by 5 bases, with 18 bases between the two germline ends.

The chain combines TRBV10-3 with TRBJ2-1; 11 nucleotides match TRBD2. V shed 7 bases, J shed 7 bases, and the junction held 6 bases outside the gene matches. Germline assignment: CDR1 ENHRY and CDR2 SYGVKD. The CDR3 has 14 residues. Here the CDR3 reads CAITGGLADNEQFF. The CDR3 DNA sequence: TGTGCCATCACCGGGGGACTAGCGGATAATGAGCAGTTCTTC.

The chain employs TRBV6-1 and TRBJ1-5, with a tentative D call TRBD1 (5 bases). From germline, CDR1 is MNHNS and CDR2 SASEGT. The CDR3 runs to 17 residues. With 4 bases removed from V and 2 bases from J, the gap between germline ends came to 18 bases. CDR3 bases: TGTGCCAGCAGTGCTTTGGGGCAAAGAGTCGGCAATCAGCCCCAGCATTTT. It translates to CASSALGQRVGNQPQHF.

The DNA of the CDR3 is TGTGCCAGCAGCCAACAGGACATTCAGTACTTC. This translates into CASSQQDIQYF. The V call is TRBV7-9, the J call TRBJ2-4; TRBD1 is a possible D gene (5 bases). CDR3 length equals 11 residues. V was trimmed by 5 bases and J by 8 bases, leaving 7 bases between them. Looked up from germline, CDR1 is SEHNR and CDR2 is FQNEAQ (reference sequence). Full variable domain (missing parts from reference TRBV7-9 and TRBJ2-4): DTGVSQNPRHKITKRGQNVTFRCDPISEHNRLYWYRQTLGQGPEFLTYFQNEAQLEKSRLLSDRFSAERPKGSFSTLEIQRTEQGDSAMYLCASSQQDIQYFGAGTRLSVL.

This clone appeared a few times. The chain employs TRBV6-5 and TRBJ2-7, with TRBD1 matching 8 bases. J lost 2 bases, V lost 7 bases, and 10 bases had no gene match. Per the germline V gene, CDR1 is MNHEY and CDR2 is SVGAGI. The CDR3 consists of 15 residues. This chain's CDR3 is CASTLGTGLAYEQYV. In DNA form, the CDR3 reads TGTGCCAGCACCCTTGGGACAGGCCTGGCCTACGAGCAGTACGTC.

The chain carries TRBV10-2 and TRBJ2-7; 8 nucleotides line up with TRBD1. Germline CDR1 reads WSHSY; CDR2 reads SAAADI. Trimming took 2 bases from V and 6 from J; bases not matched to a gene: 0. This CDR3 comprises 12 residues. The CDR3 here is CASSEGQGEQYV. DNA of the CDR3: TGCGCCAGCAGTGAGGGACAGGGCGAGCAGTACGTC.

The chain uses TRBV30 and TRBJ1-4; 7 nucleotides line up with TRBD1. This CDR3 spans 13 amino acids. V lost 5 bases, J lost 7 bases, and 7 bases stayed unmatched. CDR1 and CDR2 from the germline V gene are GTSNPN and SVGIG (reference sequence). The CDR3 loop is CAWAQGPAEKLFF. DNA for the CDR3: TGTGCCTGGGCACAGGGGCCGGCTGAAAAACTGTTTTTT.

V is TRBV18 and J is TRBJ2-3, with D unclear. Between the trimmed V and J ends, which lost 3 bases and 4 bases, there was a span of 5 bases. Germline V lookup: CDR1 KGHSH, CDR2 LQKENI. CDR3 length: 12 amino acids. CDR3 region: CASSPSPDTQYF. In DNA form, the CDR3 reads TGTGCCAGCTCACCCTCTCCAGATACGCAGTATTTT.

On this clone: One junction end does not reproduce the germline sequence, and a read error may be involved. The chain is built from TRBV30 and TRBJ1-4, with a tentative D call TRBD1 (5 bases). This CDR3 spans 14 amino acids. Per germline, CDR1 GTSNPN and CDR2 SVGIG (reference sequence). As DNA, the CDR3 is TGTGCCGGGAGTGATCGACAGACTAATGAAAAACTGTTTTTT. Encoded protein: CAGSDRQTNEKLFF. The variable domain in full, with the rest retrieved from reference TRBV30 and TRBJ1-4, is SQTIHQWPATLVQPVGSPLSLECTVEGTSNPNLYWYRQAAGRGLQLLFYSVGIGQISSEVPQNLSASRPQDRQFILSSKKLLLSDSGFYLCAGSDRQTNEKLFFGSGTQLSVL.